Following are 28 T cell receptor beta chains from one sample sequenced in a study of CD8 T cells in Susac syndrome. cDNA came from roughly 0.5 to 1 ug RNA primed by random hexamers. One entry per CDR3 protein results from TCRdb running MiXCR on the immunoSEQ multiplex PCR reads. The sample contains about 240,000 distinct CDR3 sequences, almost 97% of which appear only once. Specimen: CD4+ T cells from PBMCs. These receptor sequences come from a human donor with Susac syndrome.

The CDR3 sequence: CASSPLAGFLTSGRNTDTQYF. In DNA form, the CDR3 reads TGCGCCAGCAGCCCCCTGGCAGGGTTCCTCACTAGCGGGAGGAACACAGATACGCAGTATTTT. V gene TRBV4-1 combines with J gene TRBJ2-3; TRBD2 agrees at 12 bases. Germline-derived CDR1 and CDR2 are MGHRA and YSYEKL. This CDR3 spans 21 amino acids. The trim removed 4 bases at V and 2 bases at J, leaving 19 bases unmatched.

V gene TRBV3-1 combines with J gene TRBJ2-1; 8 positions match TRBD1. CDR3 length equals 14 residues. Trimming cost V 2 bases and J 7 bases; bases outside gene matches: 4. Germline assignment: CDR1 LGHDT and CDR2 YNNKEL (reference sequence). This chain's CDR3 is CASSQRQGWNEQFF. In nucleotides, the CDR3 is TGTGCCAGCAGCCAAAGACAGGGGTGGAATGAGCAGTTCTTC.

The chain's CDR3 is CASTTTGSGSNQPQHF. The CDR3 nucleotides are TGTGCCAGCACCACGACAGGGTCGGGTAGCAATCAGCCCCAGCATTTT. The V and J genes are TRBV28 and TRBJ1-5, with 7 nucleotides matching TRBD1. The CDR3 totals 16 residues. The germline CDR1 and CDR2 sequences are MDHEN and SYDVKM. Trimming took 7 bases from V and 0 from J; bases not matched to a gene: 9.

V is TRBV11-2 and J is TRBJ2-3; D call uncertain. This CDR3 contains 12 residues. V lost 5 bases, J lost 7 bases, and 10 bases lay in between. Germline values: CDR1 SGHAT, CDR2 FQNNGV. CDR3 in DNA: TGTGCCAGCAGCACGGATTTTAATACGCAGTATTTT. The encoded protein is CASSTDFNTQYF.

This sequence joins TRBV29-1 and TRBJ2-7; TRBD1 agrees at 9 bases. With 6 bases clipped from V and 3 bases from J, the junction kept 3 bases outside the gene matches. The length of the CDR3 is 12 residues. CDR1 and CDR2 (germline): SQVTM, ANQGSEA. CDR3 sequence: CSVDRGDYEQYF. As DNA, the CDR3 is TGCAGCGTGGACAGGGGTGACTACGAGCAGTACTTC.

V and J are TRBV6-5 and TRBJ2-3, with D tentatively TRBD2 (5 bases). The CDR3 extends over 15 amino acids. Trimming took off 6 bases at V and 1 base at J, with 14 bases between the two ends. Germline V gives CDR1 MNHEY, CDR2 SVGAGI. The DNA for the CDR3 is TGTGCCAGCAGCCGGGGAGTACCGGGCACAGATACGCAGTATTTT. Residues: CASSRGVPGTDTQYF.

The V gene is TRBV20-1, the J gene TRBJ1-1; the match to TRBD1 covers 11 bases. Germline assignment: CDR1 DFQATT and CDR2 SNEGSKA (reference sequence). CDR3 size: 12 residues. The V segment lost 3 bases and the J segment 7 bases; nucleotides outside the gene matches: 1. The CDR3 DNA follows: TGCAGTGCTAGGGACAGGGGGCTTGAAGCTTTCTTT. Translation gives CSARDRGLEAFF.

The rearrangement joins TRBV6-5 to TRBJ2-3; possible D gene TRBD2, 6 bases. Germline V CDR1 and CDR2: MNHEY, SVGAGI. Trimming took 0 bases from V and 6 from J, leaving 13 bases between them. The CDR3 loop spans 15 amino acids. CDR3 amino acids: CASSYSGRVRDTQYF. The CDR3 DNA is TGTGCCAGCAGTTACTCCGGGAGAGTCAGGGATACGCAGTATTTT.

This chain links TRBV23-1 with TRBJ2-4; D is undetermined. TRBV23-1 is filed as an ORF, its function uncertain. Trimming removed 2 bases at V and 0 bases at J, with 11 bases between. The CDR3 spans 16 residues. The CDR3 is CASSQLRTLAKNIQYF. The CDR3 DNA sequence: TGCGCCAGCAGTCAACTCCGGACCCTAGCCAAAAACATTCAGTACTTC.

The DNA of the CDR3 is TGTGCCAGCAGCAGATCGCAGGGGGCCCCTCCTTACAATGAGCAGTTCTTC. It encodes CASSRSQGAPPYNEQFF. V and J are TRBV9 and TRBJ2-1; 8 nucleotides match TRBD1. With 4 bases clipped from V and 4 bases from J, the junction kept 13 bases outside the gene matches. The CDR3 has 17 amino acids. CDR1 and CDR2 (germline): SGDLS, YYNGEE.

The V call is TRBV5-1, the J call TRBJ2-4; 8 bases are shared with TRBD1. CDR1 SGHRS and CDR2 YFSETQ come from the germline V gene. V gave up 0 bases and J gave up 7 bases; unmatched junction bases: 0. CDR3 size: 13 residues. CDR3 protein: CASSLGQGNIQYF. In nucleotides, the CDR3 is TGCGCCAGCAGCTTGGGACAGGGGAACATTCAGTACTTC.

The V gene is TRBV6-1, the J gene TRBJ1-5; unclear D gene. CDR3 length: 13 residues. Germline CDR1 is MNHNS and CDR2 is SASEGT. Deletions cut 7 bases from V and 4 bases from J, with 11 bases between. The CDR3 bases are TGTGCCAGCACTCCGGACCCGAATCAGCCCCAGCATTTT. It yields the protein CASTPDPNQPQHF.

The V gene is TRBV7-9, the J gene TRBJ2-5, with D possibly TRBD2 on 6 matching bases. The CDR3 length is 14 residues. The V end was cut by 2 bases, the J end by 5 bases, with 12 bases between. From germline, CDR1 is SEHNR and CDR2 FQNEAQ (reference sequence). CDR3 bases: TGTGCCAGCAGCTTATACGGAGGGAATGAGACCCAGTACTTC. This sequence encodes CASSLYGGNETQYF.

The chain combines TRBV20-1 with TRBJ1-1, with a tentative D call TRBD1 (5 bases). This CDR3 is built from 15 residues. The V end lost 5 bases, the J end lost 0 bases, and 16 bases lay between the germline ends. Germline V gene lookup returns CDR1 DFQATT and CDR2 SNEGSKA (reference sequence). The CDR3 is CSAGVGLLMNTEAFF. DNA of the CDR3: TGCAGTGCTGGTGTGGGACTCCTAATGAACACTGAAGCTTTCTTT.

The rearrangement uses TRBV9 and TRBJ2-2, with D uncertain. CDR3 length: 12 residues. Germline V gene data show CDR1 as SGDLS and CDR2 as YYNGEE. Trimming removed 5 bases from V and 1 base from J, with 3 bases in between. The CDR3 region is CASRRNTGELFF. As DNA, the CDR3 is TGTGCCAGCAGGAGGAACACCGGGGAGCTGTTTTTT.

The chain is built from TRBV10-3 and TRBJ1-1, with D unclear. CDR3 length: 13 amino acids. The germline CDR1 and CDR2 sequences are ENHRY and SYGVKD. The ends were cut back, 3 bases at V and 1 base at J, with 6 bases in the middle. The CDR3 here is CAISEWGNTEAFF. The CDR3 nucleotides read TGTGCCATCAGTGAATGGGGGAACACTGAAGCTTTCTTT.

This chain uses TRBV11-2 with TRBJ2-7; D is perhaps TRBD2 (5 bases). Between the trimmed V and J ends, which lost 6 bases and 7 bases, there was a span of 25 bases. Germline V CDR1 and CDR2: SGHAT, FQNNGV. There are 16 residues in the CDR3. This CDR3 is CASSPGSSFYYDEQYF. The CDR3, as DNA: TGTGCCAGCAGTCCTGGTTCTAGCTTCTACTACGATGAGCAGTACTTC.

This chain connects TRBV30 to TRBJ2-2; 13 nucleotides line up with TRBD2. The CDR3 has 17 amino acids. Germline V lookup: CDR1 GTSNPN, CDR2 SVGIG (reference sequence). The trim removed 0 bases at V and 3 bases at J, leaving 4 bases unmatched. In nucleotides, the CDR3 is TGTGCCTGGAGTGTACTAGCGGGAGGGCGGTACACCGGGGAGCTGTTTTTT. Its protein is CAWSVLAGGRYTGELFF.

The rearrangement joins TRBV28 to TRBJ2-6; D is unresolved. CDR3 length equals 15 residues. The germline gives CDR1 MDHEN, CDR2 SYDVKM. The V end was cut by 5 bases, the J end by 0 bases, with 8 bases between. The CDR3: CASSQASSGANVLTF. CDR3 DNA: TGTGCCAGCAGTCAGGCCTCCTCTGGGGCCAACGTCCTGACTTTC. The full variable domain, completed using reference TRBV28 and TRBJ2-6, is DVKVTQSSRYLVKRTGEKVFLECVQDMDHENMFWYRQDPGLGLRLIYFSYDVKMKEKGDIPEGYSVSREKKERFSLILESASTNQTSMYLCASSQASSGANVLTFGAGSRLTVL.

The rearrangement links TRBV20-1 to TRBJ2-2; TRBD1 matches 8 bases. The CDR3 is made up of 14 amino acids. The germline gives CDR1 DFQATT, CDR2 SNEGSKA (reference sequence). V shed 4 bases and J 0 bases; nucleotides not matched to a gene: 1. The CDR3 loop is CSAKDRANTGELFF. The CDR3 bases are TGCAGTGCTAAGGACAGGGCGAACACCGGGGAGCTGTTTTTT.

In DNA form, the CDR3 reads TGTGCCAGCAAACAGAGGTACGAGCAGTACTTC. Protein: CASKQRYEQYF. The chain recombines TRBV12-3 or TRBV12-4 with TRBJ2-7; D gene ambiguous. The CDR3 length is 11 residues. The germline V and J ends were trimmed by 7 bases and 4 bases, with 8 bases remaining between them.

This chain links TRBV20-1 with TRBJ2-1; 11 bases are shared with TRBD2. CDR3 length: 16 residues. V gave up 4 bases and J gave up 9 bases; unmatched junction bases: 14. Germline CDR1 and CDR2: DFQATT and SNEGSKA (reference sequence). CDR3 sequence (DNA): TGCAGTGCTAAAAAACCCCAAACTACTAGCGGGGGTGAGCAGTTCTTC. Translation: CSAKKPQTTSGGEQFF.

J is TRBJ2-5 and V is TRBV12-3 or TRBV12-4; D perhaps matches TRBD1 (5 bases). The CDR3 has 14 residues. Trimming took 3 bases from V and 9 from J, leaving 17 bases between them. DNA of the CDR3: TGTGCCAGCAGTTTGGCAGGAACGGGCAGGGCCCAGTACTTC. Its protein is CASSLAGTGRAQYF.

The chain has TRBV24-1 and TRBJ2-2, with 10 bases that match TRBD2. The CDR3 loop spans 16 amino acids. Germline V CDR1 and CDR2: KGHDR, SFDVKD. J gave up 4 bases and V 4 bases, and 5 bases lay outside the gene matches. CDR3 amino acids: CATSDITSGVTGELFF. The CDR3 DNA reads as TGTGCCACCAGTGACATCACTAGCGGGGTCACCGGGGAGCTGTTTTTT.

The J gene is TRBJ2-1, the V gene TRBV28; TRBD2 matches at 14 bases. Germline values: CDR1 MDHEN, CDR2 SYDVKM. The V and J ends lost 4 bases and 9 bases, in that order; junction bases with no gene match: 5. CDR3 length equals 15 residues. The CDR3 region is CASSSGTSGSTEQFF. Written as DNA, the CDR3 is TGTGCCAGCAGTTCGGGGACTAGCGGGAGTACTGAGCAGTTCTTC.

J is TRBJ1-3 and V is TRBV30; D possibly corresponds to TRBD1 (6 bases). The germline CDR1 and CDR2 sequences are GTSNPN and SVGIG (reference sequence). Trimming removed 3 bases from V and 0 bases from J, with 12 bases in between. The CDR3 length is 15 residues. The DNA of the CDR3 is TGTGCCTGGAGAATGGGGGGCTTCTCTGGAAACACCATATATTTT. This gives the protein CAWRMGGFSGNTIYF.

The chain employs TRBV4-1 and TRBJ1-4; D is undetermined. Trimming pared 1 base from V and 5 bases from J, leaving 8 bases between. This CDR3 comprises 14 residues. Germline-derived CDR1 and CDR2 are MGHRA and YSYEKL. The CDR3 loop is CASSQAGRNEKLFF. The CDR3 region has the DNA TGCGCCAGCAGCCAAGCGGGCAGAAATGAAAAACTGTTTTTT.

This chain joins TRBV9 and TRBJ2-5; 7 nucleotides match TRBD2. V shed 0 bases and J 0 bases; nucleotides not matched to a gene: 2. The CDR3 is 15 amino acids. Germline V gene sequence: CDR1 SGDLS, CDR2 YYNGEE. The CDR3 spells CASSVALADQETQYF. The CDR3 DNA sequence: TGTGCCAGCAGCGTAGCTCTAGCGGACCAAGAGACCCAGTACTTC.